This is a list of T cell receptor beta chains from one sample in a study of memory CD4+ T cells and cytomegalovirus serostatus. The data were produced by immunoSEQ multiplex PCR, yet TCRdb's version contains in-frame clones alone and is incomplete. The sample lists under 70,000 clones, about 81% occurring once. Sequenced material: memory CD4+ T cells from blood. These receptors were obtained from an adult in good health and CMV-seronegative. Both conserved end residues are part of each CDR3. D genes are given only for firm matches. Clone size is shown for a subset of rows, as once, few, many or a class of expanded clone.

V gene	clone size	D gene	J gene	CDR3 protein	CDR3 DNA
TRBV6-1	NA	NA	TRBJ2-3	CASSWTSPTQYF	TGTGCCAGCAGCTGGACGAGCCCTACGCAGTATTTT
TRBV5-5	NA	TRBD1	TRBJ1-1	CASSLLNGQGARNTEAFF	TGTGCCAGCAGCTTACTCAACGGACAGGGGGCAAGAAACACTGAAGCTTTCTTT
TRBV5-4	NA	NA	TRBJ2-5	CAIGGGETQYF	TGTGCCATTGGTGGGGGAGAGACCCAGTACTTC
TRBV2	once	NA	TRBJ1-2	CASSGGTHYGYTF	TGTGCCAGCAGCGGAGGGACTCACTATGGCTACACCTTC
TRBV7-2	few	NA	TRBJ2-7	CASSLVGGLTREQYF	TGTGCCAGCAGCTTAGTGGGGGGCTTGACCAGGGAGCAGTACTTC
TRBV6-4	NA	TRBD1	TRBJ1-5	CASSDSKQGVARLGQPQHF	TGTGCCAGCAGTGACTCGAAACAGGGGGTCGCCCGGTTGGGTCAGCCCCAGCATTTT
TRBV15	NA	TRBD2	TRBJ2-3	CATSRLTSGRGLSTDTQYF	TGTGCCACCAGCAGACTTACTAGCGGGAGGGGATTAAGCACAGATACGCAGTATTTT
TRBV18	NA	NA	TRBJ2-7	CASSPLAEGWYEQYF	TGTGCCAGCTCACCACTCGCGGAGGGTTGGTACGAGCAGTACTTC
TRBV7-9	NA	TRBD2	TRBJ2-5	CASSFPSASGKRTQETQYF	TGTGCCAGCAGCTTTCCCTCGGCTAGCGGAAAAAGGACACAAGAGACCCAGTACTTC
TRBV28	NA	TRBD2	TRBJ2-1	CASSFRSLAGALKGEQFF	TGTGCCAGCAGTTTCCGATCCTTAGCGGGAGCCCTTAAGGGTGAGCAGTTCTTC
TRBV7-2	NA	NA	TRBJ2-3	CASSSDYLSTDTQYF	TGTGCCAGCAGCTCGGACTATTTAAGCACAGATACGCAGTATTTT
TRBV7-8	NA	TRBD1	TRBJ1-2	CASSRDRGTYGYTF	TGTGCCAGCAGCCGGGACAGGGGGACGTATGGCTACACCTTC
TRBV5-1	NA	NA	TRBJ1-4	CASSLVASRNEKLFF	TGCGCCAGCAGCTTGGTTGCGTCTCGTAATGAAAAACTGTTTTTT
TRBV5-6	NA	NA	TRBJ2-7	CASSSGRARYEQYF	TGTGCCAGCTCTAGTGGGCGGGCCCGCTACGAGCAGTACTTC
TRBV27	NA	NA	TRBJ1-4	CASSQRRDNEKLFF	TGTGCCAGCAGTCAACGACGAGATAATGAAAAACTGTTTTTT
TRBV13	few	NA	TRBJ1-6	CASSLVMALHF	TGTGCCAGCAGCTTAGTGATGGCTCTCCACTTT
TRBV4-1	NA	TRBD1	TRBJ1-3	CASSREGQLSGNTIYF	TGCGCCAGCAGCCGGGAGGGACAGCTCTCTGGAAACACCATATATTTT
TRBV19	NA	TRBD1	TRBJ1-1	CASRPLTGSGTEAFF	TGTGCCAGTAGGCCCTTGACAGGGTCGGGCACTGAAGCTTTCTTT
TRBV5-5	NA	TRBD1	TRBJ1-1	CASSLTGVNTEAFF	TGTGCCAGCAGCTTGACAGGGGTGAACACTGAAGCTTTCTTT
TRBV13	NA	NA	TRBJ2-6	CASSLGGAGAGANVLTF	TGTGCCAGCAGCTTAGGGGGCGCCGGGGCTGGGGCCAACGTCCTGACTTTC
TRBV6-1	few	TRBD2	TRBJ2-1	CASSRDYDNEQFF	TGTGCCAGCTCTAGGGACTACGACAATGAGCAGTTCTTC
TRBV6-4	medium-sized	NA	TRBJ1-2	CASSEQGQGYTF	TGTGCCAGCAGTGAACAGGGTCAGGGCTACACCTTC
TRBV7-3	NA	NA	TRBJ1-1	CASSKQGRGTEAFF	TGTGCCAGCAGCAAGCAGGGAAGAGGCACTGAAGCTTTCTTT
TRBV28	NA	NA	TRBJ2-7	CASSLKDGPRGWQYF	TGTGCCAGCAGTTTAAAAGACGGGCCACGAGGTTGGCAGTACTTC
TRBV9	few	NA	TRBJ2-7	CASSVDGGWSSYEQYF	TGTGCCAGCAGCGTAGACGGGGGCTGGAGCTCCTACGAGCAGTACTTC
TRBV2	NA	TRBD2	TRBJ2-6	CASSRLREPSGANVLTF	TGTGCCAGCAGTCGCTTGCGGGAGCCCTCTGGGGCCAACGTCCTGACTTTC
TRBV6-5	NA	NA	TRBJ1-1	CASSPRQGRNTEAFF	TGTGCCAGCAGTCCCAGGCAGGGACGGAACACTGAAGCTTTCTTT
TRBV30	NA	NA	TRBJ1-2	CAWSLWGSGYTF	TGTGCCTGGAGCCTGTGGGGCAGCGGCTACACCTTC
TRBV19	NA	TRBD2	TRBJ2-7	CASSTRGGSGEQYF	TGTGCCAGTAGTACCCGGGGGGGGAGCGGCGAGCAGTACTTC
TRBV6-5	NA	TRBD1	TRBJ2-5	CASSYRGQGETQYF	TGTGCCAGCAGTTACCGGGGACAGGGAGAGACCCAGTACTTC
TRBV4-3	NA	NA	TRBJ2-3	CASSQARVGVRTSTDTQYF	TGCGCCAGCAGCCAAGCTCGGGTTGGGGTGAGAACTAGCACAGATACGCAGTATTTT
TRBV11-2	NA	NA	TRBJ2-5	CASSSSPSFGLRETQYF	TGTGCCAGCAGCTCTAGTCCCTCGTTTGGGCTAAGAGAGACCCAGTACTTC
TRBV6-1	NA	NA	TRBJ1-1	CASGRGQEAFF	TGTGCCAGCGGCAGGGGCCAGGAAGCTTTCTTT
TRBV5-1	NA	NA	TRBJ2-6	CASSLTHPGANVLTF	TGCGCCAGCAGCTTGACTCACCCCGGGGCCAACGTCCTGACTTTC
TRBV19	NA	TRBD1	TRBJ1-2	CASSAGGQGRAGYTF	TGTGCCAGTAGCGCGGGAGGACAGGGACGGGCTGGCTACACCTTC
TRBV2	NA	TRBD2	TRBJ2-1	CASSSLAGSYNEQFF	TGTGCCAGCAGCTCCCTAGCGGGCTCCTACAATGAGCAGTTCTTC
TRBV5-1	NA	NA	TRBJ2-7	CASSWDSYEQYF	TGCGCCAGCAGCTGGGACTCCTACGAGCAGTACTTC
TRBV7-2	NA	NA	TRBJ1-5	CASSSLGLNQPQHF	TGTGCCAGCAGCTCCCTCGGACTCAATCAGCCCCAGCATTTT
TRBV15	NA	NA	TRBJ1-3	CATSTTRRRGTGNTIYF	TGTGCCACCAGCACCACCCGGAGGAGGGGGACTGGAAACACCATATATTTT
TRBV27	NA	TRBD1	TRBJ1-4	CASSRKGTGVQEKLFF	TGTGCCAGCAGTAGAAAAGGGACAGGGGTACAAGAAAAACTGTTTTTT
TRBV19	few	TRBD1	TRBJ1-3	CASSAHRGTGNTIYF	TGTGCCAGTAGTGCCCACAGGGGTACTGGAAACACCATATATTTT
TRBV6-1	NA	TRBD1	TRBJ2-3	CASRRSQGTDTQYF	TGTGCCAGCCGACGTTCACAGGGGACAGATACGCAGTATTTT
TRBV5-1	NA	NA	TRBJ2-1	CASSLNFYNEQFF	TGCGCCAGCAGCTTGAATTTTTACAATGAGCAGTTCTTC
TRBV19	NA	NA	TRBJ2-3	CASSTTVGDGTDTQYF	TGTGCCAGTAGTACCACGGTGGGGGACGGCACAGATACGCAGTATTTT
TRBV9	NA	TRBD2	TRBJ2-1	CASSVHRGASGRLSYNEQFF	TGTGCCAGCAGCGTACACCGAGGGGCTAGCGGGAGGTTGAGTTACAATGAGCAGTTCTTC